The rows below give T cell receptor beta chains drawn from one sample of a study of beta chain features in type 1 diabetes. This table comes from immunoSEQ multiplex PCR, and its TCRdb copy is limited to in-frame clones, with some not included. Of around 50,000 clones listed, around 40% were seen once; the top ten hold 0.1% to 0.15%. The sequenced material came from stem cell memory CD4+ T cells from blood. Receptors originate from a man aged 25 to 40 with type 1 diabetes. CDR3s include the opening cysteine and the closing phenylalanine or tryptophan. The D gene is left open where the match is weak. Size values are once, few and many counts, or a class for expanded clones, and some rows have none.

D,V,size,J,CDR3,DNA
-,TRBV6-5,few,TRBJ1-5,CASSASGYSNQPQHF,TGTGCCAGCAGTGCGTCAGGCTATAGCAATCAGCCCCAGCATTTT
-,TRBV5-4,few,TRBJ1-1,CASSRTGLTEAFF,TGTGCCAGCAGCCGTACAGGGCTCACTGAAGCTTTCTTT
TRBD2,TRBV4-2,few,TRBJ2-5,CASSQEIGRALETQYF,TGTGCCAGCAGCCAAGAGATCGGGAGGGCCCTGGAGACCCAGTACTTC
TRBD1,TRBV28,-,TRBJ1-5,CASRPGGVSQPQHF,TGTGCCAGCAGACCAGGGGGCGTGAGTCAGCCCCAGCATTTT
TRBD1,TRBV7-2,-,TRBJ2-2,CASSWAPGTGTGELFF,TGTGCCAGCAGCTGGGCCCCCGGGACAGGAACCGGGGAGCTGTTTTTT
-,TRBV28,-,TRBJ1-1,CASSLGATTEAFF,TGTGCCAGCAGTTTAGGGGCAACCACTGAAGCTTTCTTT
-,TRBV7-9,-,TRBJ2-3,CASSRFSWGLTDTQYF,TGTGCCAGCAGCAGATTCTCCTGGGGGCTCACAGATACGCAGTATTTT
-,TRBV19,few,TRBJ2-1,CASSIGRERFF,TGTGCCAGTAGTATAGGGCGAGAGCGGTTCTTC
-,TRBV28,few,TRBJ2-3,CASSGDGDTQYF,TGTGCCAGCTCGGGGGATGGCGATACGCAGTATTTT
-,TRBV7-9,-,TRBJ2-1,CASSLAFSEQFF,TGTGCCAGCAGCTTAGCGTTCAGTGAGCAGTTCTTC
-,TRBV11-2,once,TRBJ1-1,CASSLMQGMGTEAFF,TGTGCCAGCAGCTTAATGCAGGGAATGGGGACTGAAGCTTTCTTT
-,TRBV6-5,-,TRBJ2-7,CASSYRLAGGYEQYF,TGTGCCAGCAGTTATCGTCTGGCAGGGGGGTACGAGCAGTACTTC
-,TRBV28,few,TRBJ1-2,CASSNTVAYGYTF,TGTGCCAGCAGTAATACGGTAGCTTATGGCTACACCTTC
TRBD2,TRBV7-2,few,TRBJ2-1,CASSLLGLAGYNEQFF,TGTGCCAGCAGCCTGCTTGGTTTAGCGGGATACAATGAGCAGTTCTTC
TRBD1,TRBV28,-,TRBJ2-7,CASSLWGTGNSYEQYF,TGTGCCAGCAGTTTATGGGGGACAGGGAACTCCTACGAGCAGTACTTC
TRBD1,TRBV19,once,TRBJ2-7,CASSIGQGHDEQYF,TGTGCCAGTAGTATAGGACAGGGGCACGACGAGCAGTACTTC
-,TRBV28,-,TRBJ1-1,CASSSSGWSNMNTEAFF,TGTGCCAGCAGTTCCTCAGGTTGGTCGAATATGAACACTGAAGCTTTCTTT
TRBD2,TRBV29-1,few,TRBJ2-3,CSVEVVAGLSDTQYF,TGCAGCGTGGAGGTGGTAGCGGGATTGTCAGATACGCAGTATTTT
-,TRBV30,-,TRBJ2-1,CAWAGTHYNEQFF,TGTGCCTGGGCCGGGACTCACTACAATGAGCAGTTCTTC
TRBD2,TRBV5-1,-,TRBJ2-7,CASSLGGSGSYEQYF,TGCGCCAGCAGCTTGGGCGGGAGCGGGTCCTACGAGCAGTACTTC
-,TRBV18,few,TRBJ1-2,CASSPSTDTYGYTF,TGTGCCAGCTCACCATCCACAGATACATATGGCTACACCTTC
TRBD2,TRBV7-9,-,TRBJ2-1,CASSSTGTSGSTSYNEQFF,TGTGCCAGCAGCTCGACCGGGACTAGCGGGAGTACGTCCTACAATGAGCAGTTCTTC
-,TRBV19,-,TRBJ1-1,CASRPARGADNTEAFF,TGTGCCAGTAGGCCCGCTCGGGGGGCGGATAACACTGAAGCTTTCTTT
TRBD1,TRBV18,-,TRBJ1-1,CASSPGQGGAFF,TGTGCCAGCTCACCAGGACAGGGCGGAGCTTTCTTT
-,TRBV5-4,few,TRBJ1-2,CASSSQAGYYGYTF,TGTGCCAGCAGCTCCCAGGCGGGATACTATGGCTACACCTTC
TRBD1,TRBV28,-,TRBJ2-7,CASIQGAKGDEQYF,TGTGCCAGCATCCAGGGGGCGAAAGGCGACGAGCAGTACTTC
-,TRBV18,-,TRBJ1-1,CASSRALNTEAFF,TGTGCCAGCTCACGGGCCCTGAACACTGAAGCTTTCTTT
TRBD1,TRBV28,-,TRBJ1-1,CASSSHRGNTEAFF,TGTGCCAGCAGTTCCCACAGGGGGAACACTGAAGCTTTCTTT
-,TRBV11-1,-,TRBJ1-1,CASSLQYRSTEAFF,TGTGCCAGCAGCTTGCAGTACAGAAGCACTGAAGCTTTCTTT
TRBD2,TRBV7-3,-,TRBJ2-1,CASSLTHGGVTYNEQFF,TGTGCCAGCAGCTTAACGCACGGGGGGGTGACCTACAATGAGCAGTTCTTC
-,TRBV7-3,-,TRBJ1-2,CASSLGPPVNYGYTF,TGTGCCAGCAGCTTAGGTCCGCCAGTTAACTATGGCTACACCTTC
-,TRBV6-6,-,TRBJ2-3,CASRSQDTDTQYF,TGTGCCAGCAGGTCCCAGGACACAGATACGCAGTATTTT
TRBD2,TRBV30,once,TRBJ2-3,CAWSRELAGGDTQYF,TGTGCCTGGAGTAGGGAACTAGCGGGCGGAGATACGCAGTATTTT
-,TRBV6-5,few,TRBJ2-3,CASSYGRSTDTQYF,TGTGCCAGCAGTTATGGGAGGAGCACAGATACGCAGTATTTT
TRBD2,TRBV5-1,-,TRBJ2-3,CASSIRLAGADTQYF,TGCGCCAGCAGCATACGACTAGCGGGAGCAGATACGCAGTATTTT
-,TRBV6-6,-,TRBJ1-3,CASRQSLGGNTIYF,TGTGCCAGCAGACAGTCCCTTGGAGGAAACACCATATATTTT
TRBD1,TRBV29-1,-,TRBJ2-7,CSVEDRQGAPYEQYF,TGCAGCGTTGAAGATCGGCAGGGGGCTCCTTACGAGCAGTACTTC
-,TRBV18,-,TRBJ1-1,CASSPNRGLGRAEAFF,TGTGCCAGCTCACCAAATCGGGGGCTTGGGAGGGCTGAAGCTTTCTTT
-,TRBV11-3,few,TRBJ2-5,CASSLVRGETQYF,TGTGCCAGCAGCTTAGTACGGGGAGAGACCCAGTACTTC
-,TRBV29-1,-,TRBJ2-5,CSVEAGAFKETQYF,TGCAGCGTTGAGGCAGGGGCTTTTAAAGAGACCCAGTACTTC
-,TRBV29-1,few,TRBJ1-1,CSVGSLGGNTEAFF,TGCAGCGTTGGGTCCCTCGGGGGGAACACTGAAGCTTTCTTT
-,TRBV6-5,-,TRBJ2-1,CASKGLAFEQFF,TGTGCCAGCAAAGGGCTAGCCTTTGAGCAGTTCTTC
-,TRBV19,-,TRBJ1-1,CASSVSRVNTEAFF,TGTGCCAGTAGTGTCTCTCGGGTGAACACTGAAGCTTTCTTT
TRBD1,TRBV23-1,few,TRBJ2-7,CASSPQSGDRERNRYEQYF,TGCGCCAGCAGTCCTCAAAGCGGGGACAGGGAAAGAAATCGCTACGAGCAGTACTTC
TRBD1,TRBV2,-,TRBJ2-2,CASRGTGGIGELFF,TGTGCCAGCCGGGGGACAGGGGGAATCGGGGAGCTGTTTTTT
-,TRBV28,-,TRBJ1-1,CASLEGGGDTEAFF,TGTGCCAGCCTTGAGGGGGGAGGGGACACTGAAGCTTTCTTT
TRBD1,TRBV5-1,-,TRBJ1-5,CASSWTGNQPQHF,TGCGCCAGCAGCTGGACAGGGAATCAGCCCCAGCATTTT
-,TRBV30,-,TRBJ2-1,CACLVAVPEQFF,TGTGCCTGTCTTGTAGCAGTCCCTGAGCAGTTCTTC
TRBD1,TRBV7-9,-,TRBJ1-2,CASSLNRDSDGYTF,TGTGCCAGCAGCTTAAACAGGGACAGTGATGGCTACACCTTC
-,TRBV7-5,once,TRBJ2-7,CARSYGQGRAYEQYF,TGTGCCAGAAGCTATGGACAGGGGCGAGCCTACGAGCAGTACTTC